The source of this T cell receptor beta chain is a study of graft-versus-host responses after intestinal transplantation. TCRdb's copy holds only in-frame clones and misses some; the assay was immunoSEQ multiplex PCR. The data hold nearly 100,000 clones, with roughly 90% observed a single time. V was trimmed by 2 bases and J by 7 bases, leaving 12 bases between them. CDR1 is SGHTA, CDR2 FQGTGA, per germline. The CDR3 has 15 residues. The TCR comes from a human patient who received an intestinal transplant, so some T cells may come from the graft donor. Sequenced here: PBMCs, sampled approximately 470 days after intestinal transplant. J is TRBJ1-6 and V is TRBV7-3, with D perhaps TRBD1 (5 bases). The CDR3 sequence: CASSLSREGNSPLHF. CDR3 bases: TGTGCCAGCAGCTTATCCAGGGAGGGGAATTCACCCCTCCACTTT.